The 23 T cell receptor beta chains below come from one sample, sequenced in a study of cytomegalovirus exposure and HLA in healthy donors. The method was immunoSEQ multiplex PCR; TCRdb's version includes in-frame clones alone and lacks a portion of them. The sample has 100,000 to 150,000 clones, nearly 90% seen once. The material sequenced was PBMCs. These TCRs come from a woman between 18 and 30 years old in good health and CMV-seronegative.

A single count supports this clone. This sequence joins TRBV19 and TRBJ2-1; TRBD2 might be the D (7 bases). The CDR3 has 13 residues. The germline V gene has CDR1 LNHDA and CDR2 SQIVND (reference sequence). V was cut by 4 bases and J by 13 bases, with 17 bases left in between. CDR3 residues: CASSTTWGGAQFF. CDR3 bases: TGTGCCAGTAGTACTACGTGGGGGGGCGCTCAGTTCTTC.

This clone occurred once. The chain employs TRBV18 and TRBJ2-5; 12 positions match TRBD1. This CDR3 has 15 residues. V lost 3 bases to trimming and J lost 5 bases; unmatched junction nucleotides: 4. Looked up from germline, CDR1 is KGHSH and CDR2 is LQKENI. The CDR3 DNA reads as TGTGCCAGCTCACCGGGACAGGGGGCGGTGGAGACCCAGTACTTC. It specifies CASSPGQGAVETQYF.

V and J are TRBV5-1 and TRBJ2-7; D gene unclear. The CDR3 is 16 residues long. With 0 bases removed from V and 0 bases from J, the gap between germline ends came to 13 bases. The germline gives CDR1 SGHRS, CDR2 YFSETQ. The CDR3 sequence is CASSLGRSRSSYEQYF. CDR3 bases: TGCGCCAGCAGCTTGGGCCGGTCGAGGAGCTCCTACGAGCAGTACTTC. Variable domain in full (rest from reference TRBV5-1 and TRBJ2-7): KAGVTQTPRYLIKTRGQQVTLSCSPISGHRSVSWYQQTPGQGLQFLFEYFSETQRNKGNFPGRFSGRQFSNSRSEMNVSTLELGDSALYLCASSLGRSRSSYEQYFGPGTRLTVT.

This chain connects TRBV12-2 to TRBJ1-5. TRBV12-2 is listed as a pseudogene. The CDR3 runs to 16 residues. CDR3 nucleotide sequence: TGTGCAAGTCGCTTCCCTAGCGCAGGGTCCAATCAGCCCCAGCATTTT. Translated, it gives CASRFPSAGSNQPQHF.

The chain couples TRBV6-6 to TRBJ2-7, with 11 bases aligning to TRBD1. This CDR3 comprises 14 residues. Germline CDR1 and CDR2: MNHNY and SVGAGI (reference sequence). After removal of 10 bases from V and 3 bases from J, the junction contained 8 bases not matched to a gene. The CDR3 nucleotides are TGTGCCACCGATAGCGGGACAGGGGGCTACGAGCAGTACTTC. Translation: CATDSGTGGYEQYF.

The V gene is TRBV2, the J gene TRBJ2-2; TRBD1 aligns across 8 bases. The CDR3 contains 16 residues. V was clipped by 6 bases and J by 3 bases; unmatched bases: 9. Germline CDR1 and CDR2: SNHLY and FYNNEI. The CDR3 DNA follows: TGTGCCAGCAGCTTTACAGGGGGATTATACACCGGGGAGCTGTTTTTT. This translates into CASSFTGGLYTGELFF.

V gene TRBV4-1 combines with J gene TRBJ1-2; no clear D gene. V was cut by 6 bases and J by 3 bases, with 11 bases left in between. CDR1 and CDR2 (germline): MGHRA, YSYEKL. CDR3 size: 13 residues. In DNA form, the CDR3 reads TGCGCCAGCAGTCTCATACTCGACTATGGCTACACCTTC. This codes for CASSLILDYGYTF.

CDR3 in DNA: TGCGCCAGCAGCCAAGTCGCTAGCAAAGAGACCCAGTACTTC. Amino acids: CASSQVASKETQYF. The gene calls are TRBV4-1 and TRBJ2-5, with a tentative D call TRBD2 (5 bases). This CDR3 is 14 amino acids long. V lost 1 base and J 3 bases, leaving 9 bases between the germline ends. The V gene's germline CDR1 is MGHRA and CDR2 YSYEKL.

The rearrangement links TRBV27 to TRBJ2-1, with D possibly matching TRBD2 (6 bases). V dropped 8 bases and J dropped 8 bases, with 19 bases sitting between them. The germline V gene has CDR1 MNHEY and CDR2 SMNVEV (reference sequence). CDR3 size: 14 residues. Here the CDR3 DNA reads TGTGCCAGCCGGCGGAGGAGGCGGGACGATGAGCAGTTCTTC. Protein sequence: CASRRRRRDDEQFF.

The chain has TRBV19 and TRBJ1-2, with 7 positions matching TRBD1. This CDR3 region has 14 residues. The germline V gene has CDR1 LNHDA and CDR2 SQIVND (reference sequence). The J segment lost 3 bases and the V segment lost 9 bases, leaving 10 bases of the junction unmatched. Here the CDR3 reads CASVRGRVDYGYTF. Written as DNA, the CDR3 is TGTGCCAGCGTTAGGGGGCGCGTAGACTATGGCTACACCTTC.

This chain links TRBV19 with TRBJ1-2, with 10 positions matching TRBD1. The CDR3 runs 15 residues. V lost 8 bases and J lost 2; bases outside the gene matches: 8. Germline lookup yields CDR1 LNHDA and CDR2 SQIVND (reference sequence). The CDR3 DNA reads TGTGCCAGTCAAGGGCGGGACAGGGGAAACTATGGCTACACCTTC. Translated, it gives CASQGRDRGNYGYTF.

The chain joins TRBV7-9 to TRBJ2-7; 8 nucleotides align to TRBD2. The trim removed 5 bases at V and 5 bases at J, leaving 11 bases unmatched. The CDR3 totals 15 residues. CDR1 SEHNR and CDR2 FQNEAQ come from the germline V gene (reference sequence). For the CDR3, the DNA is TGTGCCAGCAGCCTCCCCCCGGGGGGGCTTGACGAGCAGTACTTC. Amino acids: CASSLPPGGLDEQYF.

The chain carries TRBV7-9 and TRBJ2-3, with unresolved D. The CDR3 has 14 amino acids. The germline gives CDR1 SEHNR, CDR2 FQNEAQ (reference sequence). Deletions cut 2 bases from V and 3 bases from J, with 9 bases between. The CDR3 nucleotides read TGTGCCAGCAGCTTAATGCAGAATACAGATACGCAGTATTTT. Its protein is CASSLMQNTDTQYF.

The chain recombines TRBV19 with TRBJ1-5; D is unresolved. CDR1 LNHDA and CDR2 SQIVND come from the germline V gene (reference sequence). V was cut by 6 bases and J by 7 bases, with 19 bases left in between. This CDR3 is 15 amino acids long. CDR3 in DNA: TGTGCCAGTAGGAGGGAAGGGAGGAGATGGCAGCCCCAGCATTTT. Translation: CASRREGRRWQPQHF.

This clone appeared once. The chain combines TRBV5-1 with TRBJ2-5; TRBD1 aligns across 9 bases. Unmatched junction bases numbered 4, after V lost 4 bases and J lost 3 bases. CDR3 size: 14 residues. Germline CDR1 is SGHRS and CDR2 is YFSETQ. The CDR3 region is CASSTDRGKETQYF. CDR3 nucleotide sequence: TGCGCCAGCAGCACCGACAGGGGGAAAGAGACCCAGTACTTC. The entire variable domain, with the rest obtained from reference TRBV5-1 and TRBJ2-5, is as follows: KAGVTQTPRYLIKTRGQQVTLSCSPISGHRSVSWYQQTPGQGLQFLFEYFSETQRNKGNFPGRFSGRQFSNSRSEMNVSTLELGDSALYLCASSTDRGKETQYFGPGTRLLVL.

The chain is built from TRBV7-3 and TRBJ2-1; no definite D call. Trimming took 1 base from V and 5 from J, leaving 6 bases between them. Germline V gene lookup returns CDR1 SGHTA and CDR2 FQGTGA. The CDR3 consists of 13 residues. CDR3 region: CASSLSRDNEQFF. The CDR3 nucleotides are TGTGCCAGCAGCTTAAGCCGGGACAATGAGCAGTTCTTC.

The V call is TRBV9, the J call TRBJ1-1; 7 bases agree with TRBD1. The CDR3 is 15 residues long. Trimming at V came to 3 bases and at J to 7 bases, leaving 12 bases not matched to a gene. The V gene's germline CDR1 is SGDLS and CDR2 YYNGEE. The CDR3 coding sequence is TGTGCCAGCAGCGAGAGGACAGGTCCCTGGGGTGAAGCTTTCTTT. This gives the protein CASSERTGPWGEAFF.

This clone is a singleton in its sample. The rearrangement joins TRBV6-1 to TRBJ1-4; tentative D call: TRBD1 (6 bases). The length of the CDR3 is 16 residues. V lost 4 bases and J lost 0, with 12 bases in between. Germline values: CDR1 MNHNS, CDR2 SASEGT. DNA for the CDR3: TGTGCCAGCAGTGTCCCCAGGGGTGCAACTAATGAAAAACTGTTTTTT. The encoded protein is CASSVPRGATNEKLFF.

The chain joins TRBV5-6 to TRBJ2-1; unclear D gene. Germline values: CDR1 SGHDT, CDR2 YYEEEE. CDR3 length: 18 residues. V lost 0 bases and J 0 bases, leaving 16 bases between the germline ends. The CDR3 DNA reads TGTGCCAGCAGCTTGGGAGGTAGTCGCCCCTCCTCCTACAATGAGCAGTTCTTC. This codes for CASSLGGSRPSSYNEQFF.

This chain joins TRBV2 and TRBJ2-3, with 11 positions matching TRBD2. The germline V gene has CDR1 SNHLY and CDR2 FYNNEI. The J segment lost 10 bases and the V segment lost 7 bases, leaving 10 bases of the junction unmatched. This CDR3 spans 14 amino acids. CDR3 coding DNA: TGTGCCAGCACGGGACTAGCGGCGCCTGTGGCGCAGTATTTT. This codes for CASTGLAAPVAQYF.

The CDR3 is CASNSKPGATNEKLFF. The CDR3 DNA is TGTGCCAGTAACTCCAAACCAGGTGCAACTAATGAAAAACTGTTTTTT. The chain couples TRBV19 to TRBJ1-4, with no clear D. This CDR3 spans 16 amino acids. Trimming removed 7 bases from V and 0 bases from J, with 15 bases in between. CDR1 LNHDA and CDR2 SQIVND come from the germline V gene (reference sequence).

The genes are TRBV5-4 and TRBJ2-7; D ambiguous. Germline V gene lookup returns CDR1 SGHNT and CDR2 YYREEE (reference sequence). V was trimmed by 4 bases and J by 4 bases, leaving 18 bases between them. The CDR3 totals 15 residues. CDR3 residues: CASSPGPRYRYEQYF. CDR3 coding DNA: TGTGCCAGCAGCCCGGGTCCAAGATATAGATACGAGCAGTACTTC. The variable domain in full, completed from reference TRBV5-4 and TRBJ2-7, reads ETGVTQSPTHLIKTRGQQVTLRCSSQSGHNTVSWYQQALGQGPQFIFQYYREEENGRGNFPPRFSGLQFPNYSSELNVNALELDDSALYLCASSPGPRYRYEQYFGPGTRLTVT.

This rearrangement joins TRBV6-6 to TRBJ1-5; maybe TRBD1 (6 bases). The V end was cut by 7 bases, the J end by 8 bases, with 15 bases between. The germline V gene encodes CDR1 MNHNY and CDR2 SVGAGI (reference sequence). CDR3 size: 13 residues. CDR3 DNA: TGTGCCAGCACCAGGGAAAAGGGGGAGCCCCAGCATTTT. This translates into CASTREKGEPQHF.